Listed below are T cell receptor beta chains from one sample, sequenced in a study of CXCR3-negative and CXCR3-positive naive CD8 T cells. TCRdb re-called the 5' RACE reads, yielding one record per CDR3 amino acid sequence without DNA. Its table lists under 9,000 distinct CDR3 sequences. The specimen sequenced was naive CXCR3+ CD8+ T cells from blood. The receptors originated from a human donor in good health. Some clones in this sample may be carry-over from other donors' samples. Each CDR3 is given with its conserved first and last residue. Clone size, where shown, is once, few, many, or a class for clones that have expanded.

>TRBV2|TRBJ2-1|.
CASRGRRQGGGFYNEQFF
>TRBV7-8|TRBJ2-5|medium-sized
CASSLAGRPPEDF
>TRBV10-3|TRBJ2-7|medium-sized
CAIADQTGISSYEQYF
>TRBV29-1|TRBJ2-2|medium-sized
CSVEYRQGHGELFF
>TRBV6-2/TRBV6-3|TRBJ2-7|.
CASSYEAWTLVYEQYF
>TRBV29-1|TRBJ1-1|medium-sized
CSVEFTGINAEAFF
>TRBV29-1|TRBJ2-2|.
CSVVASGEMAGELLF
>TRBV20-1|TRBJ2-7|.
CSARGPFTSGSFYEQYF
>TRBV28|TRBJ2-1|medium-sized
CASSFERLAGAPSSYNEQFF
>TRBV7-9|TRBJ2-1|.
CASIQLGARSYNEQFF
>TRBV28|TRBJ1-5|.
CASSPSYSNQPQHF
>TRBV29-1|TRBJ1-2|medium-sized
CSVRQGLEDYGYTF
>TRBV12-3/TRBV12-4|TRBJ2-1|.
CASSWTSGTPTYNEQFF
>TRBV3-1|TRBJ2-7|.
CASSQDLGPPGF
>TRBV11-2|TRBJ2-1|.
CASSTHNEQFF
>TRBV20-1|TRBJ2-3|medium-sized
CSADPNRDQMRTSTDTQYF
>TRBV4-3|TRBJ1-1|.
CASTRTGGNTEAFF
>TRBV29-1|TRBJ2-1|.
CSVAEGNEQFF
>TRBV14|TRBJ2-7|.
CASSQTGLDEQYF
>TRBV7-9|TRBJ2-2|.
CASSSIQGIGELFF
>TRBV7-3|TRBJ2-3|.
CASSLTSSDTQYF
>TRBV20-1|TRBJ2-5|medium-sized
CSARDMGLAGGWQETQYF
>TRBV6-2/TRBV6-3|TRBJ2-7|medium-sized
CASSQSYEQYF
>TRBV29-1|TRBJ1-1|medium-sized
CSVVPSNTEAFF
>TRBV13|TRBJ2-7|.
CASKIGSTPYEQYF
>TRBV29-1|TRBJ2-7|.
CSVEGVSGGSYEQYF
>TRBV20-1|TRBJ2-1|medium-sized
CSASLIPGQLPNEQFF
>TRBV20-1|TRBJ1-5|medium-sized
CSAREGANGNQPQHF
>TRBV6-5|TRBJ2-7|.
CASSYSSGGGKYEQYF
>TRBV12-3/TRBV12-4|TRBJ2-1|.
CASSLFSPGTSGRENEQFF
>TRBV14|TRBJ2-1|.
CASSPWSSDNEQFF
>TRBV29-1|TRBJ2-1|medium-sized
CSVEPSSNEQFF
>TRBV29-1|TRBJ2-7|medium-sized
CSVEVPGTGTGEQYF
>TRBV21-1|TRBJ2-3|.
CASSIKRVWKRSTDTQYF
>TRBV6-6|TRBJ1-1|.
CASSYDGGAFF
>TRBV5-1|TRBJ2-3|.
CASLLAGAPDTQYF
>TRBV29-1|TRBJ2-3|medium-sized
CSVEDLAGWTDTQYF
>TRBV18|TRBJ2-7|medium-sized
CASSPGQASLVSQYF
>TRBV6-5|TRBJ2-5|.
CASSIGLGPETQYF
>TRBV7-9|TRBJ1-1|medium-sized
CASSHKPGTGIEAFF
>TRBV3-1|TRBJ2-4|.
CASSRLGRENIQYF